The T cell receptor beta chain under discussion was sequenced for a study of T cell repertoires in cytomegalovirus infection. About the study: Public TCR beta signatures were indicative of both CMV infection and a matching HLA type.

Study results and limitations: HLA-C-restricted CMV clonotypes gave the most frequent clonotype in two of eight donors. Summed frequency of shared TCR beta families picked out CMV carriers who also had the relevant HLA.

TCRdb re-derived calls from the reads in MiXCR, one entry per CDR3 protein. The sample lists 700,000 to 900,000 distinct CDR3 sequences, just under 30% occurring once. In its sample, this clonotype was seen a few times. As yet, its antigen is unknown. The CDR3 runs 15 residues. Germline-derived CDR1 and CDR2 are SEHNR and FQNEAQ (reference sequence). V shed 2 bases, J shed 6 bases, and the junction held 3 bases outside the gene matches. The sequence was collected from a human donor in good health (CMV status not recorded). Some clones in this sample may be carry-over from other donors' samples. This chain joins TRBV7-9 and TRBJ2-1, with 11 bases that match TRBD2. The specimen was cultured CD8+ T cells from PBMCs, collected from culture after CMV antigen stimulation. DNA for the CDR3: TGTGCCAGCAGCTTACTAGCGGGGGGATCCAATGAGCAGTTCTTC. Amino acids: CASSLLAGGSNEQFF.